A selection of T cell receptor beta chains follows, all from one sample in a study of blood T cell repertoires in COVID-19. Data came from immunoSEQ multiplex PCR; TCRdb stores just in-frame clones and leaves some out. The table lists around 220,000 clones, 88% of them singletons. The sample comprised PBMCs or T cells enriched from blood (not recorded which). The source of these receptors is a woman between 50 and 59 years old with acute COVID-19. Each CDR3 is given with its conserved first and last residue. The order of the fields is clone size, J gene, V gene, D gene, CDR3 protein, CDR3 DNA. A D gene is named only where the DNA matches it firmly. Expanded clones get a size class; other rows say once, few or many, or leave the size out.

-,TRBJ1-5,TRBV6-5,-,CASSYLGLNQPQHF,TGTGCCAGCAGTTATTTGGGCCTCAATCAGCCCCAGCATTTT
-,TRBJ2-7,TRBV5-1,TRBD2,CASSSSRTSRDEQYF,TGCGCCAGCAGCTCCAGCAGGACTAGTCGCGACGAGCAGTACTTC
-,TRBJ1-4,TRBV7-9,-,CASSPLAGRTTNEKLFF,TGTGCCAGCAGCCCTCTCGCAGGAAGAACAACTAATGAAAAACTGTTTTTT
-,TRBJ1-4,TRBV27,-,CASSLGQGREKLFF,TGTGCCAGCAGTTTAGGGCAGGGCAGAGAAAAACTGTTTTTT
-,TRBJ1-5,TRBV20-1,-,CSASSGGPQHF,TGCAGTGCTAGTAGCGGAGGGCCCCAGCATTTT
-,TRBJ2-3,TRBV10-3,TRBD2,CAISGAGTSTDTQYF,TGTGCCATCAGTGGAGCGGGAACTAGCACAGATACGCAGTATTTT
-,TRBJ1-4,TRBV28,-,CASSLAEDNEKLFF,TGTGCCAGCAGTTTAGCCGAGGATAATGAAAAACTGTTTTTT
-,TRBJ2-7,TRBV5-1,-,CASSLARGAGYEQYF,TGCGCCAGCAGCTTGGCACGGGGGGCGGGTTACGAGCAGTACTTC
-,TRBJ2-2,TRBV4-3,TRBD1,CASSQTGQGVNTGELFF,TGCGCCAGCAGCCAAACCGGACAGGGTGTAAACACCGGGGAGCTGTTTTTT
-,TRBJ2-5,TRBV18,TRBD2,CASSHGLAVQETQYF,TGTGCCAGCTCTCACGGACTAGCGGTTCAAGAGACCCAGTACTTC
-,TRBJ2-1,TRBV19,-,CATTSVNEQFF,TGTGCCACCACATCAGTCAATGAGCAGTTCTTC
-,TRBJ2-3,TRBV3-1/TRBV3-2,TRBD2,CASSQDRLAGVFSTDTQYF,TGTGCCAGCAGCCAAGATCGGCTAGCGGGAGTTTTTAGCACAGATACGCAGTATTTT
many,TRBJ1-1,TRBV4-2,TRBD1,CASSQYIPTGVNEAFF,TGTGCCAGCAGCCAATATATACCTACAGGGGTTAATGAAGCTTTCTTT
-,TRBJ2-1,TRBV7-3,TRBD1,CASSSGTGTYNEQFF,TGTGCCAGCAGCTCCGGGACAGGGACCTACAATGAGCAGTTCTTC
-,TRBJ2-3,TRBV3-1/TRBV3-2,TRBD2,CASSQDYLAGADTQYF,TGTGCCAGCAGCCAAGATTATCTAGCGGGAGCAGATACGCAGTATTTT
few,TRBJ2-1,TRBV27,TRBD2,CASSRGLARHNEQFF,TGTGCCAGCAGCCGGGGACTAGCACGTCACAATGAGCAGTTCTTC
-,TRBJ2-7,TRBV7-2,-,CASSLALAVEQYF,TGTGCCAGCAGCTTAGCCCTAGCTGTCGAGCAGTACTTC
-,TRBJ1-2,TRBV6-1,-,CASSEGPGYTF,TGTGCCAGCAGTGAAGGGCCGGGCTACACCTTC
-,TRBJ1-3,TRBV21-1,-,CASRTDSGNTIYF,TGTGCCAGCAGGACAGATTCGGGAAACACCATATATTTT
-,TRBJ1-1,TRBV27,-,CASSPQVLRAEAFF,TGTGCCAGCAGTCCCCAGGTCCTCAGGGCTGAAGCTTTCTTT
-,TRBJ1-5,TRBV5-1,TRBD1,CASSLEGGAGQPQHF,TGCGCCAGCAGCTTAGAAGGGGGCGCAGGCCAGCCCCAGCATTTT
-,TRBJ2-2,TRBV27,TRBD2,CASSFLAGGPPGELFF,TGTGCCAGCAGTTTTTTGGCGGGAGGGCCCCCCGGGGAGCTGTTTTTT
-,TRBJ1-4,TRBV19,TRBD1,CASANRGGFEKLFF,TGTGCCAGTGCCAACAGGGGTGGGTTTGAAAAACTGTTTTTT
-,TRBJ2-2,TRBV4-2,-,CASREDTNTGELFF,TGTGCCAGCAGAGAGGATACGAACACCGGGGAGCTGTTTTTT
-,TRBJ2-5,TRBV19,-,CASSMQGGETQYF,TGTGCCAGTAGTATGCAGGGCGGAGAGACCCAGTACTTC
-,TRBJ2-3,TRBV19,-,CASSMTGTGIPDTQYF,TGTGCCAGTAGTATGACCGGGACTGGAATCCCAGATACGCAGTATTTT
-,TRBJ2-3,TRBV5-4,-,CASSLVDRSTDTQYF,TGTGCCAGCAGCTTGGTGGACAGAAGCACAGATACGCAGTATTTT
-,TRBJ2-1,TRBV7-3,TRBD2,CASSLNAPASGLNNEQFF,TGTGCCAGCAGCTTAAATGCCCCGGCTAGCGGACTAAACAATGAGCAGTTCTTC
-,TRBJ2-7,TRBV27,TRBD2,CASSLGTSGAYEQYF,TGTGCCAGCAGTTTAGGGACTAGCGGGGCCTACGAGCAGTACTTC
-,TRBJ1-4,TRBV7-2,-,CASSPTGTATNEKLFF,TGTGCCAGCAGCCCAACAGGGACCGCAACTAATGAAAAACTGTTTTTT
-,TRBJ2-2,TRBV9,TRBD1,CASSVVGERTGNTGELFF,TGTGCCAGCAGCGTAGTAGGGGAGAGGACAGGCAACACCGGGGAGCTGTTTTTT
-,TRBJ2-1,TRBV19,TRBD2,CASSIPLTSGSNEQFF,TGTGCCAGTAGTATCCCCCTGACTAGCGGGAGCAATGAGCAGTTCTTC
-,TRBJ2-7,TRBV3-1/TRBV3-2,TRBD2,CASSQDTAGVGLSEQYF,TGTGCCAGCAGCCAAGATACGGCGGGAGTGGGTCTTAGCGAGCAGTACTTC
-,TRBJ1-2,TRBV5-1,TRBD1,CASSPQTGGYGYTF,TGCGCCAGCAGCCCGCAGACAGGGGGCTATGGCTACACCTTC
-,TRBJ2-3,TRBV11-3,-,CASSLGAASHAQYF,TGTGCCAGCAGCTTGGGGGCGGCCTCTCACGCGCAGTATTTT
-,TRBJ1-5,TRBV5-6,-,CASSLGQRNQPQHF,TGTGCCAGCAGCTTGGGACAGAGAAATCAGCCCCAGCATTTT
once,TRBJ2-1,TRBV10-3,TRBD2,CAIGPGHTGLAAGAEQFF,TGTGCCATAGGACCGGGACATACGGGACTAGCGGCAGGGGCCGAGCAGTTCTTC
-,TRBJ2-7,TRBV7-2,-,CASSLLSGPYEQYF,TGTGCCAGCAGCCTACTTAGCGGCCCCTACGAGCAGTACTTC
-,TRBJ2-3,TRBV7-2,TRBD2,CASSFGPWVAGGLDTQYF,TGTGCCAGCAGCTTTGGCCCATGGGTAGCGGGAGGATTAGATACGCAGTATTTT
-,TRBJ2-1,TRBV5-4,-,CASSGRPPRNEQFF,TGTGCCAGCAGCGGGAGACCGCCGAGGAATGAGCAGTTCTTC
-,TRBJ2-1,TRBV7-3,-,CASSLSRLSYNEQFF,TGTGCCAGCAGCTTATCGCGCCTATCCTACAATGAGCAGTTCTTC
-,TRBJ2-7,TRBV23-1,-,CASSQRRLHLPPSYEQYF,TGCGCCAGCAGTCAAAGAAGACTTCATCTACCCCCTTCCTACGAGCAGTACTTC
-,TRBJ1-2,TRBV19,-,CASSIVARQLYGYTF,TGTGCCAGTAGTATAGTGGCCCGACAGCTCTATGGCTACACCTTC
-,TRBJ2-5,TRBV5-1,-,CASSSPAAPGRETQYF,TGCGCCAGCAGCTCCCCAGCGGCCCCGGGAAGAGAGACCCAGTACTTC
-,TRBJ2-2,TRBV27,TRBD2,CASSPRRREWGTGELFF,TGTGCCAGCAGTCCCCGGCGGCGGGAGTGGGGCACCGGGGAGCTGTTTTTT
-,TRBJ2-7,TRBV27,-,CASSSQYEQYF,TGTGCCAGCAGTTCTCAGTACGAGCAGTACTTC
-,TRBJ2-2,TRBV3-1/TRBV3-2,TRBD2,CASSQGQGAGLAANGELFF,TGTGCCAGCAGCCAAGGGCAGGGGGCAGGACTAGCGGCGAACGGGGAGCTGTTTTTT
-,TRBJ1-3,TRBV10-3,-,CAISGSSPAGNTIYF,TGTGCCATCAGTGGGAGCAGCCCGGCTGGAAACACCATATATTTT
-,TRBJ2-2,TRBV7-3,TRBD2,CASSLGTRGAGELFF,TGTGCCAGCAGCTTAGGGACTAGGGGCGCCGGGGAGCTGTTTTTT
once,TRBJ2-3,TRBV6-5,TRBD2,CASRGLARGDTQYF,TGTGCCAGCAGAGGACTAGCGAGGGGAGATACGCAGTATTTT
-,TRBJ1-3,TRBV28,-,CASSPHREWTIYF,TGTGCCAGCAGTCCTCACAGGGAATGGACCATATATTTT
-,TRBJ2-2,TRBV5-1,-,CASSLYETANTGELFF,TGCGCCAGCAGCTTGTATGAGACAGCGAACACCGGGGAGCTGTTTTTT